A selection of T cell receptor beta chains follows, all from one sample in a study of blood T cell repertoires in COVID-19. TCRdb keeps only in-frame clones here, not all; method: immunoSEQ multiplex PCR. Of around 200,000 clones listed, roughly 86% are singletons. Material: peripheral blood. The receptors shown here come from a man aged 65 to 79 with acute or convalescent COVID-19. Each CDR3 is given with its conserved first and last residue. Fields, in order: CDR3 protein, CDR3 DNA, clone size, J gene, D gene, V gene. A D gene is named only where the DNA matches it firmly. Clone size is shown for a subset of rows, as once, few, many or a class of expanded clone.

CASSLNTVPNEKLFF TGTGCCAGCTCACTCAACACAGTCCCTAATGAAAAACTGTTTTTT . TRBJ1-4 . TRBV18
CASSQSGTSVYNEQFF TGCGCCAGCAGCCAGTCCGGGACTAGCGTATACAATGAGCAGTTCTTC . TRBJ2-1 TRBD2 TRBV4-1
CASSLAGGPYEQYF TGCGCCAGCTCTCTAGCGGGGGGCCCTTACGAGCAGTACTTC . TRBJ2-7 TRBD2 TRBV10-1
CASSLHDRVSGANVLTF TGTGCCAGCAGCCTACACGACAGGGTCTCTGGGGCCAACGTCCTGACTTTC . TRBJ2-6 TRBD1 TRBV7-3
CASSPLGQGAGAGELFF TGCGCCAGCAGTCCTCTCGGACAGGGGGCTGGGGCCGGGGAGCTGTTTTTT . TRBJ2-2 TRBD1 TRBV5-1
CASLGAGGKTQYF TGTGCCAGTCTAGGTGCAGGGGGGAAGACCCAGTACTTC . TRBJ2-5 . TRBV7-9
CASGPSGRRGLYEQYF TGCGCCAGCGGTCCCTCGGGGCGCAGGGGGCTTTACGAGCAGTACTTC . TRBJ2-7 TRBD1 TRBV5-1
CASSWADQPQHF TGTGCCAGCAGCTGGGCTGATCAGCCCCAGCATTTT once TRBJ1-5 . TRBV7-9
CASSEPGEAFF TGTGCCAGCAGTGAACCGGGGGAAGCTTTCTTT . TRBJ1-1 . TRBV2
CASSLPPTRPTTDTQYF TGCGCCAGCAGCTTGCCCCCCACTAGGCCCACCACAGATACGCAGTATTTT . TRBJ2-3 . TRBV5-1
CASSLTPNTGELFF TGTGCCAGCAGCTTAACACCGAACACCGGGGAGCTGTTTTTT . TRBJ2-2 . TRBV5-8
CATSDAKRGTDTQYF TGTGCCACCAGTGATGCCAAGCGGGGCACAGATACGCAGTATTTT . TRBJ2-3 . TRBV24-1
CAWGGGGADEKLFF TGTGCCTGGGGAGGTGGGGGGGCCGATGAAAAACTGTTTTTT . TRBJ1-4 . TRBV30